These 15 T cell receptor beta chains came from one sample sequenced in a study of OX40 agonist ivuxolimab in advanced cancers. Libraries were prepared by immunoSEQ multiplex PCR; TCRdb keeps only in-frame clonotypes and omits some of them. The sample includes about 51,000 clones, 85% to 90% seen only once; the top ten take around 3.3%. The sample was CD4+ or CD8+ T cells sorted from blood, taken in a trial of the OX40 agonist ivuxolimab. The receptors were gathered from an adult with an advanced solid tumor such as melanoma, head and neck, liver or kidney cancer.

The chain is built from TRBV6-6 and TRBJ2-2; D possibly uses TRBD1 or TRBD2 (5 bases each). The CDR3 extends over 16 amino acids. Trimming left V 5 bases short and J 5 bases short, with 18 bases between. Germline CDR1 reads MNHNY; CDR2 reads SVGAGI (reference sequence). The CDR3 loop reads CASSPGTGRPTGELFF. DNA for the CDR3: TGTGCCAGCAGTCCCGGGACCGGACGGCCTACCGGGGAGCTGTTTTTT.

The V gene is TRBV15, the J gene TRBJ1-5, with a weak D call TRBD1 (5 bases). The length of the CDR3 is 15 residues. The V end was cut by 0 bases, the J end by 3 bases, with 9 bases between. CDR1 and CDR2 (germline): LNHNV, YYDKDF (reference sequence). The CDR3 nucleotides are TGTGCCACCAGCAGAGATAAGACAGACAATCAGCCCCAGCATTTT. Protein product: CATSRDKTDNQPQHF.

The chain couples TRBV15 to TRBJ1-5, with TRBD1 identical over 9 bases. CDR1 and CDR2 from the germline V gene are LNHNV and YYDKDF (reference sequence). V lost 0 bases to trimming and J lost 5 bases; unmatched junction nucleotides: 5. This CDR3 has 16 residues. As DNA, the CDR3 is TGTGCCACCAGCAGAGATTCCAGGACAGGGGATCAGCCCCAGCATTTT. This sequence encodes CATSRDSRTGDQPQHF.

CDR3 sequence: CASTRDRVSNEQFF. The CDR3 nucleotides are TGTGCCAGCACACGGGACAGGGTCAGCAATGAGCAGTTCTTC. The rearrangement joins TRBV27 to TRBJ2-1, with 9 bases that match TRBD1. This CDR3 has 14 residues. The germline V gene has CDR1 MNHEY and CDR2 SMNVEV (reference sequence). V shed 7 bases, J shed 6 bases, and the junction held 7 bases outside the gene matches.

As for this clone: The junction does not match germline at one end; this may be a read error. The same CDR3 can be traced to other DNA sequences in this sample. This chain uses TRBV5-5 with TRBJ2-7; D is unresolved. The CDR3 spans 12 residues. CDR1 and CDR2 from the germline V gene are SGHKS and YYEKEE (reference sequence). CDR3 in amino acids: CASSLEPDEQYF. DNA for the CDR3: TGTGCCAGCAGCTTGGAGCCAGACGAGCAGTACTTT.

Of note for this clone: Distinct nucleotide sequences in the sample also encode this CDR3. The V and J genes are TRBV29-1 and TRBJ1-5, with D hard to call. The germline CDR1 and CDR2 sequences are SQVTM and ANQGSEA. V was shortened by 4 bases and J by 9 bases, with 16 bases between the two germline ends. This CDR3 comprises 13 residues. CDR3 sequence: CSVGEGLTSPQHF. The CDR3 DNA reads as TGCAGCGTTGGGGAGGGTCTCACTTCGCCCCAGCATTTT.

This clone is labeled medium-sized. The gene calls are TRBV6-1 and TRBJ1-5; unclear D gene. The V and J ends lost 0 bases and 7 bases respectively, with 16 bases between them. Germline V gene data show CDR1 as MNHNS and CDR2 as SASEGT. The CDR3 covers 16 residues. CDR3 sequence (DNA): TGTGCCAGCAGTGAAGCAGGATTTTGGTACGCACAGCCCCAGCATTTT. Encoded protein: CASSEAGFWYAQPQHF.

The CDR3 is CASTGAVPGLAGPSSTDTQYF. The CDR3 DNA is TGTGCCAGTACAGGCGCCGTGCCGGGACTAGCGGGACCATCTAGCACAGATACGCAGTATTTT. The chain carries TRBV19 and TRBJ2-3, with TRBD2 matching over 13 bases. Looked up from germline, CDR1 is LNHDA and CDR2 is SQIVND (reference sequence). The CDR3 spans 21 residues. The V segment lost 7 bases and the J segment 0 bases; nucleotides outside the gene matches: 19.

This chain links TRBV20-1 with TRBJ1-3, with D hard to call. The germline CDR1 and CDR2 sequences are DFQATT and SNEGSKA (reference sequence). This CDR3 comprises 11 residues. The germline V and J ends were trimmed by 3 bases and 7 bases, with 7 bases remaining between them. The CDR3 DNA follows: TGCAGTGCTAGTAACCTCAACACCATATATTTT. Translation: CSASNLNTIYF.

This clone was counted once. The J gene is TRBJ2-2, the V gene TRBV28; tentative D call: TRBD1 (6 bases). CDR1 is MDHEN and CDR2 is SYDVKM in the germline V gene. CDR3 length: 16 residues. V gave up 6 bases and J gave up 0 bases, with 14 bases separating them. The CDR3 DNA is TGTGCCAGCAGCCCGACAGGTGTCACGAACACCGGGGAGCTGTTTTTT. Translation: CASSPTGVTNTGELFF.

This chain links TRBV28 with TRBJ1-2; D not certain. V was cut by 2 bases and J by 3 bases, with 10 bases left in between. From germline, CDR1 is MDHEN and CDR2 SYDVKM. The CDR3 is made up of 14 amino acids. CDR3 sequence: CASSLVWTDYGYTF. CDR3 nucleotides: TGTGCCAGCAGTTTAGTATGGACGGACTATGGCTACACCTTC.

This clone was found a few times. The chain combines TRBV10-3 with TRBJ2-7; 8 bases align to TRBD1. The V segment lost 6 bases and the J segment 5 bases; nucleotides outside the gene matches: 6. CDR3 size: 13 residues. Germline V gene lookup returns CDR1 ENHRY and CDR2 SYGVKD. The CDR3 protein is CAISKDRVNEQYF. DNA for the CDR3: TGTGCCATCAGCAAGGACAGGGTCAACGAGCAGTACTTC.

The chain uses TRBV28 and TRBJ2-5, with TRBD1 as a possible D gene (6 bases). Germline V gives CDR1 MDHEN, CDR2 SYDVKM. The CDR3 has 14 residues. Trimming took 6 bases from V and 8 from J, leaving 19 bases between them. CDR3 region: CASSLFGGQVTQYF. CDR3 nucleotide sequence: TGTGCCAGCAGCCTTTTTGGGGGCCAAGTTACCCAGTACTTC.

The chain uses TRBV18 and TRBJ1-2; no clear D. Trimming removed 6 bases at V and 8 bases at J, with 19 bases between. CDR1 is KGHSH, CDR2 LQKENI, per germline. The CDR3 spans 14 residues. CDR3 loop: CASSPAQEVRGYTF. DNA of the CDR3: TGTGCCAGCTCCCCGGCGCAGGAAGTGCGGGGCTACACCTTC.

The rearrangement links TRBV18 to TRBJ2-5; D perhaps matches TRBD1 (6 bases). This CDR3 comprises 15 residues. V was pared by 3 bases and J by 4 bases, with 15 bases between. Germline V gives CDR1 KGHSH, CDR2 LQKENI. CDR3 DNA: TGTGCCAGCTCACCTTCGCCGGCCAGGGGAGAGACCCAGTACTTC. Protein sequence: CASSPSPARGETQYF.